The source of this T cell receptor (beta chain) is a study of cytomegalovirus exposure and HLA in healthy donors. Study-wide context: According to later analysis, the same platform produced the roughly 120 validation and approximately 630 first-cohort repertoires. Overall study results and limits: Most TCRs appeared rarely, but some public TCRs recurred in many donors.

Concerning this clone: Antigen unknown.

The data were produced by immunoSEQ multiplex PCR, yet TCRdb's version contains in-frame clones alone and is incomplete. The table lists roughly 100,000 clones, 88% of them singletons. The source is a woman aged 18-35 years in good health and CMV-seropositive. The sample comprised PBMCs.

CDR3 in amino acids: CASSIEGSGANVLTF. CDR3 bases: TGTGCCAGTAGTATCGAGGGCTCTGGGGCCAACGTCCTGACTTTC. This chain uses TRBV19 with TRBJ2-6; D may be TRBD2 (5 bases). The V gene's germline CDR1 is LNHDA and CDR2 SQIVND (reference sequence). The CDR3 sequence is 15 residues long. V dropped 3 bases and J dropped 0 bases, with 6 bases sitting between them.